A selection of T cell receptor beta chains follows, all from one sample in a study of blood T cells in healthy people across ages. One entry per CDR3 protein, called by TCRdb with MiXCR from the 5' RACE reads. The profile shows around 1,800,000 distinct CDR3 sequences, approximately 39% of them singletons. The source material was blood. The receptors originated from a human donor in good health. Both conserved end residues are part of each CDR3. A D gene is named only where the DNA matches it firmly. Expanded clones get a size class; other rows say once, few or many, or leave the size out.

j_call clone_size v_call d_call cdr3_nt cdr3_aa
TRBJ1-3 - TRBV9 TRBD1 TGTGCCAGCAGCGTACCGCCGGGACAGGGGGCGGCCCCTGGAAACACCATATATTTT CASSVPPGQGAAPGNTIYF
TRBJ1-2 - TRBV4-3 TRBD1 TGCGCCAGCGGCCAAGATCGAGGGACAGGGGGCTACTATGGCTACACCTTC CASGQDRGTGGYYGYTF
TRBJ2-1 few TRBV29-1 - TGCAGCGTTCGGTCCATCTATCTCAATGAGCAGTTCTTC CSVRSIYLNEQFF
TRBJ1-1 - TRBV27 - TGTGCCAGCAGTTTATGGGGGGCTCGGGGTAACACTGAAGCTTTCTTT CASSLWGARGNTEAFF
TRBJ1-2 - TRBV29-1 - TGCAGCGCCCCAGACAGTGGGGATGGCTACACCTTC CSAPDSGDGYTF
TRBJ1-2 - TRBV7-8 - TGTGCCAGCAGCTTAGGAGGGGACCTTGGCTACACCTTC CASSLGGDLGYTF
TRBJ2-5 few TRBV7-9 - TGTGCCAGCAGCTTCGGAACGGAGGCGTTGGAGACCCAGTACTTC CASSFGTEALETQYF
TRBJ2-3 - TRBV11-2 TRBD2 TGTGCCAGCAGCTTAACAGCGGGGGATACGCAGTATTTT CASSLTAGDTQYF
TRBJ1-2 - TRBV20-1 - TGCAGTGCTAGAGAGGGCGGTGCCTATGGCTGCACCTTC CSAREGGAYGCTF
TRBJ2-6 - TRBV7-3 - TGTGCCAGCAGCTCGGACTTGATCTCTGGGGCCAACGTCCTGACTTTC CASSSDLISGANVLTF
TRBJ2-5 many TRBV6-5 TRBD2 TGTGCCAGCAGTTACCAAAGCGGGAGAAGAGAGACCCAGTACTTC CASSYQSGRRETQYF
TRBJ2-3 - TRBV7-2 - TGTGCCAGCAGCCCGCGACTATTAGGAGCCACGCAGTATTTT CASSPRLLGATQYF
TRBJ2-7 - TRBV3-1 - TGTGCCAGCAGCCTAAGATTCAGGGGGGCCTACGAGCAGTACTTC CASSLRFRGAYEQYF
TRBJ2-7 - TRBV28 TRBD2 TGTGCCAGCAGTTGGGGACTAGCGGGGTCCTACGAGCAGTACTTC CASSWGLAGSYEQYF
TRBJ1-2 - TRBV25-1 - TGTGCCAGCAGTGAAGGGGGAATCGGGGGCTACACCTTC CASSEGGIGGYTF
TRBJ1-5 - TRBV20-1 TRBD1 TGCAGTGCCTGGGCCGGGACAGGGAATCAGCCCCAGCATTTT CSAWAGTGNQPQHF
TRBJ1-2 few TRBV20-1 TRBD1 TGCAGTGCCCCGGGACAGTCAGATTATGGCTACACCTTC CSAPGQSDYGYTF